This T cell receptor (beta chain) was captured in a study of Graves' ophthalmopathy and Graves' hyperthyroidism. The study amplified TCR beta CDR3 regions using RNA transcripts. The library came from an HTBI-primed first-round RT-PCR and a second-round multiplex PCR. TCRdb reprocessed the multiplex PCR reads via MiXCR and lists one record per CDR3 protein. The table includes 300,000 to 400,000 distinct CDR3 sequences, under 20% detected once. This clonotype was seen repeatedly, ten times or more. The specimen was peripheral blood. The TCR was taken from an adult man with Graves' ophthalmopathy.

The CDR3 nucleotides read TGTGCCAGCAGTTCCCCCGCAGGGGGCTATACTGAAGCTTTCTTT. Its protein product is CASSSPAGGYTEAFF. This chain links TRBV28 with TRBJ1-1, with 8 bases lining up with TRBD1. V was pared by 4 bases and J by 5 bases, with 9 bases of the junction left unmatched. CDR3 length: 15 amino acids. Germline loops: CDR1 MDHEN, CDR2 SYDVKM. The full variable domain, completed using reference TRBV28 and TRBJ1-1, is DVKVTQSSRYLVKRTGEKVFLECVQDMDHENMFWYRQDPGLGLRLIYFSYDVKMKEKGDIPEGYSVSREKKERFSLILESASTNQTSMYLCASSSPAGGYTEAFFGQGTRLTVV.